These 12 T cell receptor beta chains share one sample of origin, sequenced in a study of ipilimumab plus nivolumab after autologous stem cell transplantation (dated by TCRdb to 2020 to 2023). Libraries were made using the immunoSEQ multiplex PCR assay. TCRdb carries this immuneACCESS record with in-frame sequences only. Its versions omit some clonotypes, under half of them owing to an unresolved V gene in the studies checked, with the rest unexplained. This sample is represented by some 24,000 clones; 85% to 90% of them were singletons. Together, the top ten hold less than 5.5% of the sample. Here the sequenced sample was PBMCs, taken in a trial of ipilimumab plus nivolumab as post-transplant consolidation. These receptors were collected from a male donor with diffuse large B-cell lymphoma.

About this clone itself: A read error may account for a junction end that differs from germline. Other DNA sequences from this sample encode an identical CDR3 as well. The gene calls are TRBV11-2 and TRBJ2-7; 9 positions match TRBD1. The CDR3 covers 17 residues. Germline values: CDR1 SGHAT, CDR2 FQNNGV. The CDR3 protein is CASSLDYPGTGNHEQYF. In DNA form, the CDR3 reads TGTGCCAGCAGCTTAGATTACCCAGGGACAGGGAACCACGAGCAGTACTTT. Complete variable domain (other parts from reference TRBV11-2 and TRBJ2-7): EAGVAQSPRYKIIEKRQSVAFWCNPISGHATLYWYQQILGQGPKLLIQFQNNGVVDDSQLPKDRFSAERLKGVDSTLKIQPAKLEDSAVYLCASSLDYPGTGNHEQYFGPGTRLTVT.

The rearrangement uses TRBV6-1 and TRBJ1-4, with 10 bases aligning to TRBD1. This CDR3 has 15 amino acids. Germline lookup yields CDR1 MNHNS and CDR2 SASEGT. Trimming removed 8 bases from V and 8 bases from J; junction bases left unmatched: 11. CDR3 protein: CASRKGTGVVEKLFF. DNA of the CDR3: TGTGCCAGCCGCAAGGGGACAGGGGTTGTGGAAAAACTGTTTTTT.

This clone rates as medium-sized. The chain joins TRBV4-1 to TRBJ2-7, with D perhaps given as TRBD1 or TRBD2 (5 bases each). CDR3 size: 16 residues. V lost 0 bases and J 0 bases, leaving 12 bases between the germline ends. Germline CDR1 and CDR2: MGHRA and YSYEKL. The CDR3 DNA follows: TGCGCCAGCAGCCAAGATGGGGGTGAGAGCTCCTACGAGCAGTACTTC. Its translation: CASSQDGGESSYEQYF.

The chain joins TRBV11-3 to TRBJ2-7; TRBD1 matches at 8 bases. Germline CDR1 SGHNT, CDR2 YENEEA. The CDR3 is 16 amino acids. The V and J ends lost 5 bases and 7 bases, in that order; junction bases with no gene match: 16. The CDR3 region has the DNA TGTGCCAGCAGCCCCTCCCTGGCGCAGGGGGCTGGAGAGCAGTACTTC. Encoded protein: CASSPSLAQGAGEQYF. Based on the CDR3 plus reference TRBV11-3 and TRBJ2-7, the full variable domain is EAGVVQSPRYKIIEKKQPVAFWCNPISGHNTLYWYLQNLGQGPELLIRYENEEAVDDSQLPKDRFSAERLKGVDSTLKIQPAELGDSAVYLCASSPSLAQGAGEQYFGPGTRLTVT.

The chain employs TRBV20-1 and TRBJ2-3; D may be TRBD1 or TRBD2 (5 bases each). Germline V lookup: CDR1 DFQATT, CDR2 SNEGSKA (reference sequence). V was clipped by 1 base and J by 8 bases, with 7 bases between them. There are 11 residues in the CDR3. The CDR3, as DNA: TGCAGTGCTAGAGGGGGGACTACGCAGTATTTT. Its translation: CSARGGTTQYF.

The CDR3 loop reads CASSLEAGRTDTQYF. CDR3 nucleotide sequence: TGTGCCAGCAGCTTGGAGGCCGGGAGGACAGATACGCAGTATTTT. The rearrangement joins TRBV5-5 to TRBJ2-3; 7 positions match TRBD2. Trimming at V came to 0 bases and at J to 3 bases, leaving 4 bases not matched to a gene. The CDR3 has 15 amino acids. In germline, CDR1 is SGHKS, CDR2 YYEKEE (reference sequence).

This clone occurred a few times. This chain uses TRBV5-1 with TRBJ1-3; a weak D match, TRBD1 (5 bases). Germline V gene data show CDR1 as SGHRS and CDR2 as YFSETQ. The CDR3 consists of 15 residues. Trimming took off 5 bases at V and 0 bases at J, with 12 bases between the two ends. This chain's CDR3 is CASRGQGFSGNTIYF. The CDR3 region has the DNA TGCGCCAGCAGGGGGCAAGGATTCTCTGGAAACACCATATATTTT. The entire variable domain, with the rest obtained from reference TRBV5-1 and TRBJ1-3, is as follows: KAGVTQTPRYLIKTRGQQVTLSCSPISGHRSVSWYQQTPGQGLQFLFEYFSETQRNKGNFPGRFSGRQFSNSRSEMNVSTLELGDSALYLCASRGQGFSGNTIYFGEGSWLTVV.

The table lists this clone with a few counts. V gene TRBV28 combines with J gene TRBJ1-2; D remains unclear. V lost 7 bases and J lost 8, with 14 bases in between. The CDR3 sequence is 12 residues long. Germline CDR1 and CDR2: MDHEN and SYDVKM. The CDR3 region has the DNA TGTGCCAGCATAGGACTCTCGTCCGGCTACACCTTC. This codes for CASIGLSSGYTF.

V is TRBV9 and J is TRBJ2-1; D might be TRBD1 (6 bases). The CDR3 runs to 16 residues. Germline assignment: CDR1 SGDLS and CDR2 YYNGEE. Trimming stripped 0 bases from V and 0 bases from J, with 10 bases between. CDR3 protein: CASSVGGGSSYNEQFF. CDR3 nucleotide sequence: TGTGCCAGCAGCGTAGGAGGGGGTTCCTCCTACAATGAGCAGTTCTTC.

J is TRBJ2-3 and V is TRBV5-8, with 10 bases fitting TRBD2. From germline, CDR1 is SGHTS and CDR2 YDEGEE. The CDR3 is 16 amino acids. V trimming: 3 bases; J trimming: 1 base; junction bases outside the gene matches: 5. The CDR3 DNA reads TGTGCCAGCAGCTCAGGGGGGACTAGCGGCACAGATACGCAGTATTTT. Residues: CASSSGGTSGTDTQYF.

This clone has just a few counts. This chain joins TRBV30 and TRBJ1-2; D gene ambiguous. The CDR3 has 13 amino acids. V lost 0 bases, J lost 7 bases, and 12 bases lay in between. CDR1 is GTSNPN and CDR2 is SVGIG in the germline V gene (reference sequence). The CDR3 coding sequence is TGTGCCTGGAGTGTCAGGAGTATGAGTGGCTACACCTTC. Translated, it gives CAWSVRSMSGYTF. The full variable domain, rest sourced from reference TRBV30 and TRBJ1-2, is SQTIHQWPATLVQPVGSPLSLECTVEGTSNPNLYWYRQAAGRGLQLLFYSVGIGQISSEVPQNLSASRPQDRQFILSSKKLLLSDSGFYLCAWSVRSMSGYTFGSGTRLTVV.

This clone occurred once. CDR3: CASSQGTAATNEKLFF. The CDR3 nucleotides are TGTGCCAGCTCCCAGGGGACAGCCGCAACTAATGAAAAACTGTTTTTT. The rearrangement uses TRBV18 and TRBJ1-4; 7 bases are shared with TRBD1. The ends lost 6 bases at V and 0 bases at J; junction bases unmatched: 7. This CDR3 is built from 16 residues. The germline V gene encodes CDR1 KGHSH and CDR2 LQKENI. Full variable domain (remainder filled in from reference TRBV18 and TRBJ1-4): NAGVMQNPRHLVRRRGQEARLRCSPMKGHSHVYWYRQLPEEGLKFMVYLQKENIIDESGMPKERFSAEFPKEGPSILRIQQVVRGDSAAYFCASSQGTAATNEKLFFGSGTQLSVL.